Reported below is one TCR beta chain. The antigen it recognizes is unknown. Base-call qualities are not available, and no considerably larger clone is one nucleotide away. For the CD8 naive samples, CD45RO-negative cells were positively selected for CCR7, yielding a CD45RA+CCR7+ population from which TemRA cells were excluded. Donors were healthy HIV-negative adults with no recently reported acute infections or vaccinations. All donors were Caucasian adults living in Nashville, Tennessee, USA. After blood collection by leukapheresis, PBMCs were isolated using Ficoll-Histopaque density gradient centrifugation and then cryopreserved in the vapor phase of liquid nitrogen. Purity and quantity of every magnetically sorted T cell population were checked by analytical flow cytometry. Genomic DNA was isolated from every sorted fraction and measured by UV absorbance on a Nanodrop 2000c. This sample stems from a study of shared clonotypes between healthy human individuals (TCRdb year 2020). At the level of the whole study: A couple of women and three men aged 18 to 49 years were included in the cohort. Leukapheresis yielded between about 0.8 and 9.5 billion PBMCs per donor. Libraries were prepared and TCR repertoires were sequenced by different laboratories using diverse techniques, in order to increase sequencing depth and limit assay-specific biases. For each donor, CD4 naive and CD4 memory were each given three plates, CD8 naive was given two plates, and CD8 memory was given one plate. To estimate repertoire size and how much clonotype sharing occurs between individuals, the study deeply sequenced the blood TCR repertoires of roughly 5 healthy adults. The paper's findings and limits, for the study overall: Compared with non-shared clonotypes, clonotypes shared by all four sorted-subset donors had higher generation probabilities. Across a handful of donors, around 5% of naive CD4, 3% to 3.5% of naive CD8, about 2.3% of memory CD4, and approximately 0.4% of memory CD8 clonotypes were shared. Naive subsets generally had larger estimated clonotype richness than memory subsets did. The small number of donors limited the genetic and exposure-history diversity represented. Sampling was limited to blood, and TCR repertoires in tissue likely differ from TCR repertoires in blood. Incomplete sequencing was indicated by rarefaction of sorted-subset datasets, despite the large sequencing depth. Based on pairwise subsampling, the degree of clonotype sharing among donors was expected to be affected by sequencing depth.

Using the deep immunoSEQ assay, multiplex PCR amplified TCR CDR3 regions from genomic DNA. Genomic DNA extracted from each cell subset was distributed evenly over all wells of several immunoSEQ 96-well plates, and each plate served as one replicate. For sorted subsets, 200 ng of genomic DNA, equivalent to roughly 33,000 T cell genomes, went into each replicate PCR. Purified libraries were quantified with a Qubit 3.0 fluorometer, sized on a Bioanalyzer 2100, and re-quantified with the KAPA Library Quantification kit. Each immunoSEQ 96-well plate was sequenced on its own single-read 150-cycle Illumina NextSeq 550 flow cell. For the original study's pipeline: Because the immunoSEQ output included only junctional sequences and no quality scores, the filtering could not be the same as the filtering used for full-length reads. To assign V/J genes and CDR3, sequences were annotated using PyIR, a Python wrapper for IgBLAST v1.9, with IMGT germline references. Reads were removed for weak V/J assignments (E-value above 1e-6), missing CDR3, stop codons, out-of-frame junctions, or ambiguous translated residues. A V3J clonotype was defined by an identical inferred V gene, J gene, and CDR3 amino acid sequence. Percentage overlap between repertoires was calculated by dividing the number of shared unique clonotypes by the size of the smaller repertoire. Three approaches were used to assess repertoire richness: RTK rarefaction, the Chao1 estimator, and Recon v2.1 estimates of unobserved clonotypes. Generation probabilities were computed with OLGA for all TCRbeta clonotypes obtained by the gDNA method from a few donors. TCRdb mirrors the immuneACCESS table, restricted to in-frame sequences. Some clones are absent from its copies; in checked studies, under half trace to an unresolved V gene, and the reason for the others is unknown. The V and J calls and clone size come from that table; D and trimming were worked out from the DNA. The sample table holds about 650,000 clones, of which nearly 97% were seen once. The ten top clones hold over 0.09% of the sample.

According to the germline V gene, CDR1 reads MDHEN and CDR2 reads SYDVKM. Cut back by 4 bases and 3 bases, the V and J ends lie 12 bases apart. From its cysteine to its phenylalanine, the CDR3 spans 14 amino acids. Only the CDR3 region is kept as DNA, spanning 42 bases read in frame from base 1. The clonotype comes from a woman aged 30 to 39 in good health. Sequencing was carried out using naive CD8+ T cells sorted from blood. Taken with the paper, the label for cell subset or site translates to: CD45RA+CCR7+. The rearranged segments are TRBV28 and TRBJ2-5; no D gene can be assigned with confidence. The CDR3 reads as follows: CASSSRDGKETQYF. DNA sequence: TGTGCCAGCAGTTCACGCGACGGCAAAGAGACCCAGTACTTC.